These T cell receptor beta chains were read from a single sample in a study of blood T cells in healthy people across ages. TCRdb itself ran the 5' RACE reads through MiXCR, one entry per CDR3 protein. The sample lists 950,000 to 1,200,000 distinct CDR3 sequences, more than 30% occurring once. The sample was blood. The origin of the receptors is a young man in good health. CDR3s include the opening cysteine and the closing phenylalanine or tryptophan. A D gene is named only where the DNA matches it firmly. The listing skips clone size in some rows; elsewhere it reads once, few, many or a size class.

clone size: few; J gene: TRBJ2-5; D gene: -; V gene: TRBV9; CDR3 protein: CASSVGGSGGQETQYF; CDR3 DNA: TGTGCCAGCAGCGTAGGAGGTAGCGGAGGACAAGAGACCCAGTACTTC
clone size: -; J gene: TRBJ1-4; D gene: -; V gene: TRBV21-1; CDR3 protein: CASSASGTDNEKLFF; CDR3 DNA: TGTGCCAGCAGCGCTTCCGGGACAGATAATGAAAAACTGTTTTTT
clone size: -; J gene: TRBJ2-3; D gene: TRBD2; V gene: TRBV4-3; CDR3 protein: CASSHGSGGFTDTQYF; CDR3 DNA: TGCGCCAGCAGCCATGGTAGCGGGGGCTTCACAGATACGCAGTATTTT
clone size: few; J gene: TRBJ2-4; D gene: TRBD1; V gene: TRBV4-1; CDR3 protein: CASSQEDRDKNIQYF; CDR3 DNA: TGCGCCAGCAGCCAAGAGGACAGGGACAAAAACATTCAGTACTTC
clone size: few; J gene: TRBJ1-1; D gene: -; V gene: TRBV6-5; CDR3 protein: CASRGVGYTEAFF; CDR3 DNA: TGTGCCAGCAGGGGCGTGGGGTACACTGAAGCTTTCTTT
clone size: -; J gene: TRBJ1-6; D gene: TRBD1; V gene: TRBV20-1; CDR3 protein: CSADRVVGSPLHF; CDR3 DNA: TGCAGTGCAGACAGGGTGGTTGGCTCGCCCCTCCACTTT
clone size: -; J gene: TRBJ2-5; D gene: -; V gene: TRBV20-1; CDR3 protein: CSARKGLETQYF; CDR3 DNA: TGCAGTGCTAGAAAAGGGTTAGAGACCCAGTACTTC
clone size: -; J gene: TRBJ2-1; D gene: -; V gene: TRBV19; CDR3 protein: CASKNTGTGSYNEQFF; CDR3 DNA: TGTGCCAGTAAGAACACCGGGACTGGTTCCTACAATGAGCAGTTCTTC
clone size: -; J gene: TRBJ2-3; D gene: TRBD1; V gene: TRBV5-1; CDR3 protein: CASSLDTGGSLDTQYF; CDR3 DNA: TGCGCCAGCAGCTTGGATACAGGGGGTAGCCTGGATACGCAGTATTTT
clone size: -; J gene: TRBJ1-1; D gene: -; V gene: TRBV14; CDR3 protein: CASSQDGQGRRTEAFF; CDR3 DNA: TGTGCCAGCAGCCAAGATGGGCAGGGGCGTCGGACTGAAGCTTTCTTT
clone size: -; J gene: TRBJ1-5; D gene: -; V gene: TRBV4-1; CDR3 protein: CASSQEVGQTSNQPQHF; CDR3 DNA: TGCGCCAGCAGCCAAGAAGTGGGGCAGACCAGCAATCAGCCCCAGCATTTT